This note documents a single T cell receptor (beta chain) sequence. This specimen belongs to a study of blood T cell repertoires in COVID-19. Looking at the study overall: Samples representing acute and convalescent COVID-19 were sourced from the United States, Italy and Spain. Sources were T cells, B-cell-depleted T cells, or PBMCs; the material itself was cDNA or gDNA.

Per the original data handling: Estimated nucleated cell counts came from reference gene primer amplification. Here immunoSEQ multiplex PCR was the method, and the copy in TCRdb shows in-frame clones only, minus some. Clone size and V and J calls were adopted from that table, with D and trimming inferred from the DNA. The table records about 190,000 clones, 89% of them present only once. The CDR3 consists of 14 residues. Germline loops: CDR1 LGHNT, CDR2 FRNRAP. V dropped 5 bases and J dropped 8; count of bases not matched to a gene: 6. The sequenced material came from peripheral blood. The rearrangement joins TRBV12-5 to TRBJ1-4, with TRBD1 matching 9 bases. The clonotype comes from a middle-aged man with acute or convalescent COVID-19. The CDR3 loop reads CASGLGQGWEKLFF. The DNA of the CDR3 is TGTGCTAGTGGTCTGGGACAGGGCTGGGAAAAACTGTTTTTT.